The 4 T cell receptor beta chains in this list originate from one sample, sequenced in a study of T cell responses to AZD1222 COVID-19 vaccine. Data came from immunoSEQ multiplex PCR; TCRdb stores just in-frame clones and leaves some out. Of some 74,000 clones in the sample, 85% to 90% were seen once. This specimen was peripheral blood, taken 28 days after the second AZD1222 dose. These TCRs come from an adult who received the AZD1222 COVID-19 vaccine.

This chain joins TRBV28 and TRBJ2-7; D might be TRBD1 or TRBD2, each matching 7 bases. The CDR3 is 15 amino acids. CDR1 MDHEN and CDR2 SYDVKM come from the germline V gene. Between the trimmed V and J ends, which lost 6 bases and 3 bases, there was a span of 18 bases. The CDR3 spells CASRWGRGHYYEQYF. CDR3 nucleotide sequence: TGTGCCAGCAGATGGGGGAGGGGGCACTACTACGAGCAGTACTTC.

V is TRBV28 and J is TRBJ2-7; D assignment may be TRBD1 or TRBD2 (5 bases each). The V end was cut by 9 bases, the J end by 6 bases, with 15 bases between. Germline V CDR1 and CDR2: MDHEN, SYDVKM. This CDR3 is built from 12 residues. The CDR3 spells CASPGLDGEQYF. The CDR3 coding sequence is TGTGCCAGTCCGGGGCTCGACGGCGAGCAGTACTTC. Together with reference TRBV28 and TRBJ2-7, the CDR3 gives the full variable domain: DVKVTQSSRYLVKRTGEKVFLECVQDMDHENMFWYRQDPGLGLRLIYFSYDVKMKEKGDIPEGYSVSREKKERFSLILESASTNQTSMYLCASPGLDGEQYFGPGTRLTVT.

The chain couples TRBV6-2 or TRBV6-3 to TRBJ2-7; tentatively, D is TRBD1 (5 bases). V was shortened by 5 bases and J by 4 bases, with 21 bases between the two germline ends. The germline gives CDR1 MNHEY, CDR2 SVGEGT. This CDR3 spans 16 amino acids. The CDR3 region has the DNA TGTGCCAGCAGTCCGCCCCTAGGGCTGGGGCGGTACGAGCAGTACTTC. It codes for CASSPPLGLGRYEQYF.

This chain uses TRBV27 with TRBJ2-3; D may be TRBD2 (6 bases). CDR3 length equals 14 residues. Germline lookup yields CDR1 MNHEY and CDR2 SMNVEV (reference sequence). The V gene lost 2 bases and the J gene lost 8 bases, with 14 bases spanning the gap. The CDR3 nucleotides are TGTGCCAGCAGTTTAAGCGGGCCGCCGGGTACGCAGTATTTT. Its translation: CASSLSGPPGTQYF.